These T cell receptor beta chains were read from a single sample in a study of cytomegalovirus exposure and HLA in healthy donors. The repertoire was sequenced with immunoSEQ multiplex PCR; TCRdb's copy has only in-frame clones and lacks some. The sample includes 180,000 or so clones, roughly 75% of them seen just once. The sample was PBMCs. The receptors derive from a woman aged 40 to 49 in good health and CMV-seropositive. Both conserved end residues are part of each CDR3. Some rows mark clone size as missing; the rest say once, few, many or name a class of expanded clone.

CDR3 protein	V gene	J gene	clone size
CASSFPVGELFF	TRBV7-9	TRBJ2-2	.
CASSQETGPYEQYF	TRBV4-3	TRBJ2-7	.
CASSSSVKGVRNTEAFF	TRBV12-1	TRBJ1-1	.
CASSLMAGGSAEAFF	TRBV27	TRBJ1-1	.
CASSTASGRARGDTQYF	TRBV7-9	TRBJ2-3	few
CASSSFGGNTIYF	TRBV21-1	TRBJ1-3	once
CASSLLGDRLYGYTF	TRBV28	TRBJ1-2	.
CASSLYSGGKSNQPQHF	TRBV5-4	TRBJ1-5	.
CASSDSNLYEQFF	TRBV6-1	TRBJ2-1	few
CASSLPSGAYNEQFF	TRBV5-1	TRBJ2-1	once
CAWLRAGAQETQYF	TRBV30	TRBJ2-5	.
CASAGGASGANVLTF	TRBV19	TRBJ2-6	few
CASSVRSNQPQHF	TRBV6-6	TRBJ1-5	.
CASSSGQFLETQYF	TRBV5-4	TRBJ2-5	.
CASSLQGVRETQYF	TRBV5-1	TRBJ2-5	.
CASSLTGGLQETQYF	TRBV7-9	TRBJ2-5	.
CASNLDNQPQHF	TRBV10-2	TRBJ1-5	.
CAGTTGDPMNTEASF	TRBV28	TRBJ1-1	.
CASSLGGGPSYEQYF	TRBV5-4	TRBJ2-7	.
CSVAWSATNEKLFF	TRBV29-1	TRBJ1-4	.
CASSLLAGSYNEQFF	TRBV7-3	TRBJ2-1	.
CASSLSECRTGSNQPQHF	TRBV7-3	TRBJ1-5	once
CASSIQVNTEAFF	TRBV19	TRBJ1-1	few
CASSRSWDRVSGYYGYTF	TRBV11-3	TRBJ1-2	few
CASNHLAGVGTGELFF	TRBV10-2	TRBJ2-2	once
CASSDQGYGYTF	TRBV19	TRBJ1-2	.
CASSLEGRLGVNEQFF	TRBV9	TRBJ2-1	once
CSVQGTYEQYF	TRBV29-1	TRBJ2-7	.
CASRGPGYEQYF	TRBV14	TRBJ2-7	few
CASRANRGSYEQYF	TRBV27	TRBJ2-7	.
CASSHLRQEANQPQHF	TRBV18	TRBJ1-5	.
CASSRTTPHTGELFF	TRBV28	TRBJ2-2	.
CATSRDIVGPANTGELFF	TRBV15	TRBJ2-2	.
CAISESRGEDEQYF	TRBV10-3	TRBJ2-7	.
CASSILDLGGTEAFF	TRBV7-2	TRBJ1-1	.
CSVRPGGGNTEAFF	TRBV29-1	TRBJ1-1	.
CAGSGQGASGELFF	TRBV6-4	TRBJ2-2	.
CASSLEGVGNEQFF	TRBV5-1	TRBJ2-1	few
CASSYGTGVSYEQYF	TRBV6-5	.	.
CSVGGGTEAFF	TRBV29-1	TRBJ1-1	.
CASSEEASGNYEQYF	TRBV6-1	TRBJ2-7	few
CASSQDLFRSINQPQHF	TRBV4-2	TRBJ1-5	.
CSVREAPYEQYF	TRBV29-1	TRBJ2-7	.
CASTLSGRYNEQFF	TRBV19	TRBJ2-1	.
CASSASRNTGELFF	TRBV9	TRBJ2-2	.
CASSLPVVFYGYTF	TRBV7-9	TRBJ1-2	few
CASSSQGANYEQYF	TRBV27	TRBJ2-7	.
CAANGGQRQPQHF	TRBV28	TRBJ1-5	.
CATSSGLAGGASYNEQFF	TRBV15	TRBJ2-1	.
CASSQVAISPEAEAFF	TRBV4-1	TRBJ1-1	once
CASSLRGSFDQETQYF	TRBV27	TRBJ2-5	few
CASSPGQYDEQFF	TRBV7-2	TRBJ2-1	.
CASSPSASASTDTQYF	TRBV18	TRBJ2-3	.
CASSRLSPGLADSYEQYF	TRBV2	TRBJ2-7	few